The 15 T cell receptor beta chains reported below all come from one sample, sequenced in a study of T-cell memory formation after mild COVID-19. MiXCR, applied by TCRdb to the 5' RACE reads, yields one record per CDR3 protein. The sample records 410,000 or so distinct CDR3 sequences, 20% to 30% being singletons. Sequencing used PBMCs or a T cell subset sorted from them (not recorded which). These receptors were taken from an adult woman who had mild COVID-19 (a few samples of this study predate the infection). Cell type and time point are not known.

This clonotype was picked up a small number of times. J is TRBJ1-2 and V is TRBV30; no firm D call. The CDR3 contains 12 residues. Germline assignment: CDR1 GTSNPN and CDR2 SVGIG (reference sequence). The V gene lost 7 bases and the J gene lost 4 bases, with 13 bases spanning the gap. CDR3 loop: CAFEGYSYGYTF. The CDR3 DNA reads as TGTGCCTTCGAAGGGTACAGCTATGGCTACACCTTC.

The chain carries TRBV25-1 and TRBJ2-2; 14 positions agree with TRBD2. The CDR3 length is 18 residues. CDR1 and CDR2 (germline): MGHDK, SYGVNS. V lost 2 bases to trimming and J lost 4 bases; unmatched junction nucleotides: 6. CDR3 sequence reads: CASSEGLAGGSLTGELFF. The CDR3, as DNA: TGTGCCAGCAGTGAAGGACTAGCGGGAGGTTCGCTCACCGGGGAGCTGTTTTTT.

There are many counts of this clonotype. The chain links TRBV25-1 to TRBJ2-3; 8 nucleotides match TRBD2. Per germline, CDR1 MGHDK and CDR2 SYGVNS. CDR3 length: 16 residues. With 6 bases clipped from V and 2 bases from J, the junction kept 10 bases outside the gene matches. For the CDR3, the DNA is TGTGCCAGCAGACCACGACCGGGAGGGCCCACAGATACGCAGTATTTT. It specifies CASRPRPGGPTDTQYF.

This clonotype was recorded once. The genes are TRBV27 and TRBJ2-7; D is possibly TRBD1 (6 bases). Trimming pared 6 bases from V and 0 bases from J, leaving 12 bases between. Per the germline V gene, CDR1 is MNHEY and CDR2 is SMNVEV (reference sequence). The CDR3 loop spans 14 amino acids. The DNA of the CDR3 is TGTGCCAGCAGGACCCGGGACAACTCCTACGAGCAGTACTTC. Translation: CASRTRDNSYEQYF.

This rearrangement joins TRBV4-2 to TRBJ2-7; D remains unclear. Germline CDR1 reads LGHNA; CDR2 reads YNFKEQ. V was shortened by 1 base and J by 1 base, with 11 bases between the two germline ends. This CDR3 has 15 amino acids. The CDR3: CASSQGESVSYEQYF. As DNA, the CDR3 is TGTGCCAGCAGCCAAGGAGAAAGTGTATCCTACGAGCAGTACTTC.

The CDR3 sequence: CASSEGQGPYNEQFF. The CDR3 coding sequence is TGTGCCAGCAGTGAGGGACAGGGGCCCTACAATGAGCAGTTCTTC. The chain uses TRBV6-1 and TRBJ2-1; 10 nucleotides match TRBD1. CDR3 size: 15 residues. Unmatched junction bases numbered 1, after V lost 3 bases and J lost 2 bases. Germline V gives CDR1 MNHNS, CDR2 SASEGT.

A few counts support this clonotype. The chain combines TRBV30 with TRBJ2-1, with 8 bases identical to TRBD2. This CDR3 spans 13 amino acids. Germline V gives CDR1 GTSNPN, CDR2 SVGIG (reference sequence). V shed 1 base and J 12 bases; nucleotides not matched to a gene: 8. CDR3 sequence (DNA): TGTGCCTGGAGTGAGCCGCTAGCGGGTACGCAGTTCTTC. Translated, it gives CAWSEPLAGTQFF.

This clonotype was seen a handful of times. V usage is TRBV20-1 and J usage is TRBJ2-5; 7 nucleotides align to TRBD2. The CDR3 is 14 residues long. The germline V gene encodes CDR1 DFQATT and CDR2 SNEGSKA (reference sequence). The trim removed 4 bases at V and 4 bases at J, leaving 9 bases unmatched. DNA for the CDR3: TGCAGTGCTACCTCTACACTAGCGATAGAGACCCAGTACTTC. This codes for CSATSTLAIETQYF.

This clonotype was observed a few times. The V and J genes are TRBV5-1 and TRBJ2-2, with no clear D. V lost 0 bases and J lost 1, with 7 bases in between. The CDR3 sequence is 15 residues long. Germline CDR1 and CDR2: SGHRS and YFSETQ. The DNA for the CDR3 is TGCGCCAGCAGCTTGGTCGGCAGGAACACCGGGGAGCTGTTTTTT. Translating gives CASSLVGRNTGELFF. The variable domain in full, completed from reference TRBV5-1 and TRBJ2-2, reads KAGVTQTPRYLIKTRGQQVTLSCSPISGHRSVSWYQQTPGQGLQFLFEYFSETQRNKGNFPGRFSGRQFSNSRSEMNVSTLELGDSALYLCASSLVGRNTGELFFGEGSRLTVL.

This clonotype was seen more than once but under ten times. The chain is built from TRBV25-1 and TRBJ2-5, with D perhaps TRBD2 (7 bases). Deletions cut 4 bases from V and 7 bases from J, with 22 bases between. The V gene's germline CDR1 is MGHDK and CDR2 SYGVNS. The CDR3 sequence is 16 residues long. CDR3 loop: CASSGEGVDGHGTQYF. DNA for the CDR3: TGTGCCAGCAGTGGGGAGGGGGTGGATGGTCACGGGACCCAGTACTTC.

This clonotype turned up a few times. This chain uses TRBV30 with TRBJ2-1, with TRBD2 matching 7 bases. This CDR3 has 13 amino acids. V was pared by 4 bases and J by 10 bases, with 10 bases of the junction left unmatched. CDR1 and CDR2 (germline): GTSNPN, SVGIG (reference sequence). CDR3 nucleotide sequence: TGTGCCTGGAACGCGGGAGCGGGAAGAGAGCAGTTCTTC. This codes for CAWNAGAGREQFF.

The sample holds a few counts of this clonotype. The CDR3 coding sequence is TGCGCCAGCAGCTTGGGACTAGCGGGAGGAATCGACAATGAGCAGTTCTTC. It codes for CASSLGLAGGIDNEQFF. The chain links TRBV5-1 to TRBJ2-1, with TRBD2 matching over 13 bases. The V segment lost 0 bases and the J segment 5 bases; nucleotides outside the gene matches: 5. Germline-derived CDR1 and CDR2 are SGHRS and YFSETQ. The CDR3 totals 17 residues.

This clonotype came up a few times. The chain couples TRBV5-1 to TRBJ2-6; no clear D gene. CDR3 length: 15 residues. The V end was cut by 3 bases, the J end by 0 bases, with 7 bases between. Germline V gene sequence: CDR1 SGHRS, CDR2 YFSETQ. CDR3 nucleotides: TGCGCCAGCAGCTCCTGGGGCTCTGGGGCCAACGTCCTGACTTTC. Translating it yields CASSSWGSGANVLTF.

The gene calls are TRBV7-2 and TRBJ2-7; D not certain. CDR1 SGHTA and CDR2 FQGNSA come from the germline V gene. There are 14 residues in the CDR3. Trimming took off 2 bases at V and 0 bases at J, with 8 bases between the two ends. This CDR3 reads CASSLLLISYEQYF. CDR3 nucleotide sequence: TGTGCCAGCAGCTTACTTTTAATCTCCTACGAGCAGTACTTC.

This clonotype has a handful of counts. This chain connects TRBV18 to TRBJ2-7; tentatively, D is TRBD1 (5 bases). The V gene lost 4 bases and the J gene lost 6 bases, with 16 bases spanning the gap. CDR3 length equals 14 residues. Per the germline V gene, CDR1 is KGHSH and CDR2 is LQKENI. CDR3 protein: CASSRETQGSEQYF. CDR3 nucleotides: TGTGCCAGCTCACGCGAGACCCAGGGCTCCGAGCAGTACTTC.